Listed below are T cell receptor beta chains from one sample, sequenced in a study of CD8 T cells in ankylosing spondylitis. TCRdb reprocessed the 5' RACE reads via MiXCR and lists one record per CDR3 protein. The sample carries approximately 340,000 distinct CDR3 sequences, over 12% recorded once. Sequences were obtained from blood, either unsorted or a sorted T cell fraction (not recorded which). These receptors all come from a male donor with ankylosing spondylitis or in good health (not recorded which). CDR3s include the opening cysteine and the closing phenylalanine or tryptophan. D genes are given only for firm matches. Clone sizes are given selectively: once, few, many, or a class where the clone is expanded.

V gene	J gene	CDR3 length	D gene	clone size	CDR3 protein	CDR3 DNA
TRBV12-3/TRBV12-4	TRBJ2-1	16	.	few	CASSLGTDLSYNEQFF	TGTGCCAGCAGTCTGGGGACCGACTTATCCTACAATGAGCAGTTCTTC
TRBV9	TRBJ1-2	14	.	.	CASSPPEANYGYTF	TGTGCCAGCAGCCCCCCAGAGGCTAACTATGGCTACACCTTC
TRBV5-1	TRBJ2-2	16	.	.	CASNLDVPANTGELFF	TGCGCCAGCAACTTAGACGTCCCAGCAAACACCGGGGAGCTGTTTTTT
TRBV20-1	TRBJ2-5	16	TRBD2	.	CSARSAGGPAGLDQYF	TGCAGTGCTAGGTCTGCGGGAGGGCCGGCCGGTTTGGACCAGTACTTC
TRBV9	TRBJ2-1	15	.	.	CASSVGGESYNEQFF	TGTGCCAGCAGCGTCGGCGGCGAGTCCTACAATGAGCAGTTCTTC
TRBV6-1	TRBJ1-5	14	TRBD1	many	CASRGTGGNQPQHF	TGTGCCAGCAGGGGGACAGGGGGCAATCAGCCCCAGCATTTT
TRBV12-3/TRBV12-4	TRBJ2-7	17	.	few	CASSLDGGGGISYEQYF	TGTGCCAGCAGTTTAGACGGAGGGGGCGGCATCTCCTACGAGCAGTACTTC
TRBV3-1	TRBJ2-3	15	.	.	CASSPWGSSTDTQYF	TGTGCCAGCAGCCCCTGGGGAAGTTCGACAGATACGCAGTATTTT
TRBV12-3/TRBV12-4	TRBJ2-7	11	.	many	CASSSRDEQYF	TGTGCCAGCAGTTCCAGGGACGAGCAGTACTTC
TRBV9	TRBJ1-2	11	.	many	CASKKLYGYTF	TGTGCCAGCAAAAAACTCTATGGCTACACCTTC
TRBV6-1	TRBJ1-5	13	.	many	CASSQLSNQPQHF	TGTGCCAGCAGTCAGCTTAGCAATCAGCCCCAGCATTTT
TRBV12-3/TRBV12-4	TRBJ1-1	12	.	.	CASSLLYTEAFF	TGTGCCAGCAGTTTGTTATACACTGAAGCTTTCTTT
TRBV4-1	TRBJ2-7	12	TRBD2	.	CASSQDRVGLHF	TGCGCCAGCAGCCAAGATCGGGTGGGACTACACTTC
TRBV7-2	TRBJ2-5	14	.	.	CASSSSAGRETQYF	TGTGCCAGCAGCTCTTCCGCAGGCAGGGAGACCCAGTACTTC
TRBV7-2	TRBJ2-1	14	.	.	CASSPGPPGNEQFF	TGTGCCAGCAGCCCTGGACCCCCGGGCAATGAGCAGTTCTTC
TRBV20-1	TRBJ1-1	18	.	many	CSARLWEGSGLQNTEAFF	TGCAGTGCTAGACTCTGGGAGGGCAGCGGATTACAGAACACTGAAGCTTTCTTT
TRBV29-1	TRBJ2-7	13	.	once	CSVVARARYEQYF	TGCAGCGTCGTTGCCAGGGCCCGGTACGAGCAGTACTTC
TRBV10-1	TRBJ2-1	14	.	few	CASSDGGKNNEQFF	TGCGCCAGCAGTGACGGGGGAAAAAACAATGAGCAGTTCTTC
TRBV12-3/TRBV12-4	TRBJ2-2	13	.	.	CASSDADTGELFF	TGTGCCAGCAGTGATGCAGACACCGGGGAGCTGTTTTTT
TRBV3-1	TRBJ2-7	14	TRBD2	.	CASSPGGRIYEQYF	TGTGCCAGCAGCCCGGGAGGAAGAATCTACGAGCAGTACTTC
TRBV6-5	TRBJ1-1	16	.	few	CASSYSPWGGDTEAFF	TGTGCCAGCAGTTACTCCCCGTGGGGGGGGGACACTGAAGCTTTCTTT
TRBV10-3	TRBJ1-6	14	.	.	CATQGSSYNSPLHF	TGTGCCACCCAGGGCAGCTCCTATAATTCACCCCTCCACTTT
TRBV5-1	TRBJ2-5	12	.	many	CASSLLQETQYF	TGCGCCAGCAGCTTGCTCCAAGAGACCCAGTACTTC
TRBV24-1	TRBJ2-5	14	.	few	CATSESGLQETQYF	TGTGCCACCAGTGAGAGTGGACTACAAGAGACCCAGTACTTC
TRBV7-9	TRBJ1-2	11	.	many	CASSFSIGYTF	TGTGCCAGCAGCTTTAGCATCGGCTACACCTTC
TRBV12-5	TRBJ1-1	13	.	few	CASGARGNTEAFF	TGTGCTAGTGGTGCGAGGGGGAACACTGAAGCTTTCTTT